The entry below describes one TCR beta chain. What it recognizes is unknown. This record comes from a study of breast tumors, draining lymph nodes, adjacent tissues. TCRdb re-derived calls from the multiplex PCR reads in MiXCR, one entry per CDR3 protein. The table lists some 250,000 distinct CDR3 sequences, under 40% of them singletons. Samples came from axillary lymph nodes draining the breast cancer. V dropped 11 bases and J dropped 3 bases, with 11 bases sitting between them. The CDR3 sequence is 11 residues long. CDR1 and CDR2 (germline): MDHEN, SYDVKM. General study results and limits: Compared with lymph nodes, tumors were less diverse; compared with nontumor tissue, more. Most tumor T cells seemingly derive from lymph node, then expand in tumor. Tumor T cell lymph node origin was a supported hypothesis, not proven.

The source is a female donor with breast cancer. Some clones in this sample may be carry-over from other donors' samples. V gene TRBV28 combines with J gene TRBJ2-7; the D gene is possibly TRBD2 (5 bases). Sequencing was carried out using axillary lymph node tissue. CDR3: CADCDYYEQYF. In DNA, the CDR3 is TGTGCCGACTGTGACTACTACGAGCAGTACTTC.